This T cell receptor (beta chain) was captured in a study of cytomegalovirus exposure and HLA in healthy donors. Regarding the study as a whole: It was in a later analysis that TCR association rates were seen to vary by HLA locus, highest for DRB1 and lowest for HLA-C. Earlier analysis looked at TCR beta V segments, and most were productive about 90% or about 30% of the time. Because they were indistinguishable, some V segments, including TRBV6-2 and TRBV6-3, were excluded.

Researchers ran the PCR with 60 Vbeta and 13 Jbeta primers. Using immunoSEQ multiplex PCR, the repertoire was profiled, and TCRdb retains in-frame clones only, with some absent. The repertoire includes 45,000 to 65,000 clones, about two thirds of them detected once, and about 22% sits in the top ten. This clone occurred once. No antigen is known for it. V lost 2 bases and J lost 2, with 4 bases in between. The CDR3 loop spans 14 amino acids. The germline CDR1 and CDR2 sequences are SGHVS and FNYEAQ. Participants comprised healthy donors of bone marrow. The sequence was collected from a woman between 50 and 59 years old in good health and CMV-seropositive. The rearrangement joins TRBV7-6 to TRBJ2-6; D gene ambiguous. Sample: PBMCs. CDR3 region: CASSLSAGANVLTF. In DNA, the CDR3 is TGTGCCAGCAGCTTATCGGCTGGGGCCAACGTCCTGACTTTC.